The clone carrying this T cell receptor (beta chain) was counted only a few times. This sample is drawn from a study of blood T cells in healthy people across ages. It was with a sample-barcoded 5' primer and a J-beta primer mix that a second PCR of roughly 7 to 12 cycles was run. Via MiXCR, TCRdb re-called the 5' RACE reads, giving one row per CDR3 protein. The sample lists over 500,000 distinct CDR3 sequences; roughly a quarter were seen once. CDR3 length equals 16 residues. The germline V gene has CDR1 SEHNR and CDR2 FQNEAQ (reference sequence). V lost 4 bases, J lost 4 bases, and 10 bases stayed unmatched. The extraction recovered at least 5.5 micrograms of total RNA per sample. The sample also formed part of further work on T cells of mothers and their children. That study reports: cDNA was synthesized from all extracted RNA at roughly 1.5 ug per reaction. Reads obtained per mother exceeded 9.5 million TCR beta CDR3 reads, with a few million obtained per child.

The chain has TRBV7-9 and TRBJ2-7; 10 nucleotides align to TRBD1. The TCR comes from a boy aged 2 to 10 in good health. Sequenced sample: blood. The CDR3 loop reads CASSSGQGILTYEQYF. CDR3 DNA: TGTGCCAGCAGCTCGGGACAGGGGATACTTACTTACGAGCAGTACTTC.